This passage covers 5 T cell receptor beta chains from one sample sequenced in a study of T cells after posttransplantation cyclophosphamide listed by TCRdb under 2016. Library generation was performed with the immunoSEQ multiplex PCR assay. Held by TCRdb, this immuneACCESS table contains in-frame sequences only and omits some clones. Under half of the omission traces to an unresolved V gene where checked; the cause of the rest is unknown. Recorded for this sample are approximately 56,000 clones; approximately 94% of them occurred a single time. The ten largest clones represent 2.9% of the sample. Sequenced material: PBMCs. All receptors derive from a woman aged 30 to 39 in good health and a related stem cell transplant donor.

In its sample, this clone was seen once. The germline gene is not matched at one end of the junction; a read error may be the cause. This chain links TRBV28 with TRBJ2-5, with D uncertain. The DNA end is a closer match to TRBJ2-7, so the J assignment may be wrong. Germline loops: CDR1 MDHEN, CDR2 SYDVKM. The CDR3 runs 13 residues. CDR3 residues: CASRLSTAYEQYF. As DNA, the CDR3 is TGTGCCAGCAGGTTATCCACAGCCTACGAGCAGTACTTC.

This clone was observed a single time. The rearrangement uses TRBV10-2 and TRBJ2-5; D is undetermined. CDR1 WSHSY and CDR2 SAAADI come from the germline V gene. Trimming pared 4 bases from V and 2 bases from J, leaving 11 bases between. The CDR3 runs 14 residues. CDR3 bases: TGCGCCAGCAGTGTTGGTCTCGGGCAAGAGACCCAGTACTTC. Amino acid sequence: CASSVGLGQETQYF.

The chain is built from TRBV4-1 and TRBJ2-5, with D hard to call. CDR1 and CDR2 (germline): MGHRA, YSYEKL. Trimming took 0 bases from V and 4 from J, leaving 6 bases between them. The CDR3 covers 13 residues. CDR3 in DNA: TGCGCCAGCAGCCAAGAGATTAGAGAGACCCAGTACTTC. Translation gives CASSQEIRETQYF.

This chain uses TRBV6-1 with TRBJ1-5; TRBD1 matches at 8 bases. V lost 6 bases and J lost 2; bases outside the gene matches: 3. Per the germline V gene, CDR1 is MNHNS and CDR2 is SASEGT. This CDR3 has 14 amino acids. CDR3 sequence: CASRTGEGNQPQHF. CDR3 DNA sequence: TGTGCCAGCAGGACAGGGGAGGGCAATCAGCCCCAGCATTTT.

The DNA of the CDR3 is TGTGCCAGTAGTATCGGGGTTGAGAACACTGAAGCTTTCTTT. Amino acids: CASSIGVENTEAFF. The chain combines TRBV19 with TRBJ1-1; D is ambiguous. V was trimmed by 3 bases and J by 1 base, leaving 9 bases between them. This CDR3 has 14 residues. The germline CDR1 and CDR2 sequences are LNHDA and SQIVND (reference sequence).